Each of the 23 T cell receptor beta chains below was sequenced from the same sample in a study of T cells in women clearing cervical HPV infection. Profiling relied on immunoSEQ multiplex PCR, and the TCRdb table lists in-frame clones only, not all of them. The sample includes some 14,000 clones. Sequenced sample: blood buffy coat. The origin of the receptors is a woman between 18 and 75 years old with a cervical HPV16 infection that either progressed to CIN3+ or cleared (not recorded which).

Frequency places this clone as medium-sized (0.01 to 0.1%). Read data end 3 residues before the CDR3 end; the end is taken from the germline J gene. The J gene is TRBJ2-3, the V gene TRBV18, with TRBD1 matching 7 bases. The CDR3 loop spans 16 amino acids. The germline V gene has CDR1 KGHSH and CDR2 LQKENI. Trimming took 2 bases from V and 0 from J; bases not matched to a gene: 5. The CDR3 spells CASSPGNRGSTDTQYF. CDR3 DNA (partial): TGTGCCAGCTCACCAGGGAACAGGGGTAGCACAGATACG.

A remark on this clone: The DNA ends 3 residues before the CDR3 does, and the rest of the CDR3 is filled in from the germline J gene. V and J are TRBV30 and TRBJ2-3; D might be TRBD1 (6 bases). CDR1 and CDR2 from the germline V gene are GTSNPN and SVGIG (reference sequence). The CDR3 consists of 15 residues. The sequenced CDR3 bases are TGTGCCTGGAGTACAACGGACAGCGCCAATCAGCCG. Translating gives CAWSTTDSANQP. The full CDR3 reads CAWSTTDSANQPQYF.

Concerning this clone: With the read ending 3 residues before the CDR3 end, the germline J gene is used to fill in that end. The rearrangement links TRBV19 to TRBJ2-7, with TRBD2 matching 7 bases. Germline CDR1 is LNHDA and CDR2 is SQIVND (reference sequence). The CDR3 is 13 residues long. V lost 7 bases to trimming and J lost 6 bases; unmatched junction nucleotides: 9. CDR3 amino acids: CASMRRGSGEQYF. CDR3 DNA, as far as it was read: TGTGCCAGTATGCGGCGGGGGTCCGGCGAG.

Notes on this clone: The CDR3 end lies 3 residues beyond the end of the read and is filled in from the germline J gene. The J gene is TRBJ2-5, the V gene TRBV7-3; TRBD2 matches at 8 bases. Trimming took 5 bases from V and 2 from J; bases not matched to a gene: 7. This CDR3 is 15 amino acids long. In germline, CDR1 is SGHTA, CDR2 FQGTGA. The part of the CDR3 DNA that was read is TGTGCCAGCAGCCCCACCGGCGGGAGGCAAGAGACC. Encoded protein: CASSPTGGRQET. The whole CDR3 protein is CASSPTGGRQETQYF. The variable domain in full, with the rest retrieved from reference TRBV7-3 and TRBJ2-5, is GAGVSQTPSNKVTEKGKYVELRCDPISGHTALYWYRQSLGQGPEFLIYFQGTGAADDSGLPNDRFFAVRPEGSVSTLKIQRTERGDSAVYLCASSPTGGRQETQYFGPGTRLLVL.

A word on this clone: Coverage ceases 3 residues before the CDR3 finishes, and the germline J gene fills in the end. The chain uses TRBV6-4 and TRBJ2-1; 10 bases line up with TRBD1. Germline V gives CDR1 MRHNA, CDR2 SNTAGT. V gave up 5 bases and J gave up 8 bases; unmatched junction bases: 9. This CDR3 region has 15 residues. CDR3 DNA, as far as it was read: TGTGCCAGCAGTCGAGCGGGACAGGGGAGGGATGAG. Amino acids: CASSRAGQGRDE. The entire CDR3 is CASSRAGQGRDEQFF.

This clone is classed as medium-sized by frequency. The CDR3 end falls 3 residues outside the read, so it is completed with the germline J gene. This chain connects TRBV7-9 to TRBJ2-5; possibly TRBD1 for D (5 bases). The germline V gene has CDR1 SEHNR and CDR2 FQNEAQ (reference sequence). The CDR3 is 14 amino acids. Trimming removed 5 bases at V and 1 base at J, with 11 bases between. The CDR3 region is CASSRTDTQETQYF. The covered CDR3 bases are TGTGCCAGCAGCCGTACGGACACCCAAGAGACC.

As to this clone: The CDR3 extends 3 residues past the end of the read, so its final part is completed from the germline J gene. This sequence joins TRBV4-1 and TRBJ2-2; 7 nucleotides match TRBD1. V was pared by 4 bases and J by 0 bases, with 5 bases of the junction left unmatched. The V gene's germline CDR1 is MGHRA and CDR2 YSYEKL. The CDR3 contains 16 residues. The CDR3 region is CASSPQGVSNTGELFF. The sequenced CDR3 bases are TGCGCCAGCAGCCCTCAGGGGGTATCGAACACCGGGGAG.

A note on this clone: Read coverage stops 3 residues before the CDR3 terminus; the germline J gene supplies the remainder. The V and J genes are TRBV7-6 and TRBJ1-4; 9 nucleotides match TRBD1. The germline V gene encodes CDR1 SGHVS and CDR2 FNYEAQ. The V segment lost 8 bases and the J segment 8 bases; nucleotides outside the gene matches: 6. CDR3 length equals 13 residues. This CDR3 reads CASSGTGTEKLFF. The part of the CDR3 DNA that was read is TGTGCCAGCTCCGGGACAGGGACGGAAAAA.

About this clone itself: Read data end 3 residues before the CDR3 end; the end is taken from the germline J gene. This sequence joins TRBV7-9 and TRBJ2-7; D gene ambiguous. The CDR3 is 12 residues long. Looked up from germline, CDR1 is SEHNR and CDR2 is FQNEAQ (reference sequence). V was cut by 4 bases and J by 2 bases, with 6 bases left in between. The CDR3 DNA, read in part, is TGTGCCAGCAGCTCCGCAGCCTACGAG. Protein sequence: CASSSAAYE. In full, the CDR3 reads CASSSAAYEQYF.

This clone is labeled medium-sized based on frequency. The sequenced CDR3 bases are TGTGCCAGCTCACCCCGGGACAGGGTGGAGACC. Protein product: CASSPRDRVET. The full CDR3 protein reads CASSPRDRVETQYF. The chain couples TRBV18 to TRBJ2-5, with 9 bases matching TRBD1. The missing CDR3 end, 3 residues past where the read stops, is filled in from the germline J gene. This CDR3 has 14 amino acids. With 3 bases clipped from V and 5 bases from J, the junction kept 4 bases outside the gene matches. In germline, CDR1 is KGHSH, CDR2 LQKENI. Based on the CDR3 plus reference TRBV18 and TRBJ2-5, the full variable domain is NAGVMQNPRHLVRRRGQEARLRCSPMKGHSHVYWYRQLPEEGLKFMVYLQKENIIDESGMPKERFSAEFPKEGPSILRIQQVVRGDSAAYFCASSPRDRVETQYFGPGTRLLVL.

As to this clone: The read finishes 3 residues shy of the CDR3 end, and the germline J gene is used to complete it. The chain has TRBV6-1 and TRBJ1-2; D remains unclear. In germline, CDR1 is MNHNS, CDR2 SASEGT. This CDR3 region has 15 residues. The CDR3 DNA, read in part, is TGTGCCAGCAGTGAATTTCCTAGCGGGGTCTACGAC. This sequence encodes CASSEFPSGVYD. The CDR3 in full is CASSEFPSGVYDYTF.

The covered CDR3 bases are TGTGCCAGTAGCCGGGAAGGGGGTTCTAACTATGGC. Its translation: CASSREGGSNYG. The full CDR3 protein is CASSREGGSNYGYTF. The chain has TRBV19 and TRBJ1-2; possible D gene TRBD1, 6 bases. Read coverage stops 3 residues before the CDR3 terminus; the germline J gene supplies the remainder. Deletions cut 6 bases from V and 0 bases from J, with 14 bases between. Germline lookup yields CDR1 LNHDA and CDR2 SQIVND (reference sequence). The CDR3 length is 15 residues.

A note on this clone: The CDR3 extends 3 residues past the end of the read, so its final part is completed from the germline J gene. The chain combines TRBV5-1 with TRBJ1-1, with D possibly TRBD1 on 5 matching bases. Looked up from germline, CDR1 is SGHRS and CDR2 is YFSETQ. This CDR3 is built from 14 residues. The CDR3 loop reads CASSRGEVRAEAFF. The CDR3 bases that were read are TGCGCCAGCAGCCGAGGGGAAGTGAGGGCCGAA.

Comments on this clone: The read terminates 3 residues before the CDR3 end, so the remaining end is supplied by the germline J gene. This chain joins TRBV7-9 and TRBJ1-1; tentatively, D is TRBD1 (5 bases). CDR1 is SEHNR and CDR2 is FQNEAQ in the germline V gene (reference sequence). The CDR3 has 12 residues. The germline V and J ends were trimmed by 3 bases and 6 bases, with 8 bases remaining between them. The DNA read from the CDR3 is TGTGCCAGCAGCTTGCGGGGGTCTGAA. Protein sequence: CASSLRGSE. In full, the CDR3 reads CASSLRGSEAFF. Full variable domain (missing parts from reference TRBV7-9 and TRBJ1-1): DTGVSQNPRHKITKRGQNVTFRCDPISEHNRLYWYRQTLGQGPEFLTYFQNEAQLEKSRLLSDRFSAERPKGSFSTLEIQRTEQGDSAMYLCASSLRGSEAFFGQGTRLTVV.

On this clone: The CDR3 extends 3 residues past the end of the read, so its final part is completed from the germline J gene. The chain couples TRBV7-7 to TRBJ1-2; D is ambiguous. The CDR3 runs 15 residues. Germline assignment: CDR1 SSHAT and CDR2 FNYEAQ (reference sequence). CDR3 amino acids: CASSKSGSSYNDYTF. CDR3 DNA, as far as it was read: TGTGCCAGCAGCAAAAGCGGGAGCTCCTACAATGAC.

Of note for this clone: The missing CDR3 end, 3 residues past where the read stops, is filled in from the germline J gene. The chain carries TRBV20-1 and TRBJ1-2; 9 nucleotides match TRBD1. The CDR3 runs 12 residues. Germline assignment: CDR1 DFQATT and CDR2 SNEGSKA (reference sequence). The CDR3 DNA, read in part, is TGCAGTGCTACCGACAGGGGGTGGGGC. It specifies CSATDRGWG. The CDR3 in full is CSATDRGWGYTF.

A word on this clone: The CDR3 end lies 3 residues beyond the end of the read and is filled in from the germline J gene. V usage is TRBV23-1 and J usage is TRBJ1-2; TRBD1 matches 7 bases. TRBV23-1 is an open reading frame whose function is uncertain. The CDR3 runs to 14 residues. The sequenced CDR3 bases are TGCGCCAGCAGTCACCCGGGACAGCTCTACGAC. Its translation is CASSHPGQLYD. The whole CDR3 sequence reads CASSHPGQLYDYTF.

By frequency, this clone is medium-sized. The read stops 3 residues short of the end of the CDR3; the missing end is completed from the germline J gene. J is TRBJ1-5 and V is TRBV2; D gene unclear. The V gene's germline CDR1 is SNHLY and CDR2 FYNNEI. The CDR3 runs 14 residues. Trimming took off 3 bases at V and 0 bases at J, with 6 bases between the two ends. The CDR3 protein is CASSEAYSNQPQHF. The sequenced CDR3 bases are TGTGCCAGCAGTGAGGCTTATAGCAATCAGCCC. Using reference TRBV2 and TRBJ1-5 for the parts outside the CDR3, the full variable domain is EPEVTQTPSHQVTQMGQEVILRCVPISNHLYFYWYRQILGQKVEFLVSFYNNEISEKSEIFDDQFSVERPDGSNFTLKIRSTKLEDSAMYFCASSEAYSNQPQHFGDGTRLSIL.

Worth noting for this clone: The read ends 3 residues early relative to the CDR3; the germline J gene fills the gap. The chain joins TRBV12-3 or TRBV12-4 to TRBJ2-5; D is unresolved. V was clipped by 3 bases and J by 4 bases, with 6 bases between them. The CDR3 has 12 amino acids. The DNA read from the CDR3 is TGTGCCAGCAGTTTTCTAGGAGAGACC. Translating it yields CASSFLGET. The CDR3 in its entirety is CASSFLGETQYF.

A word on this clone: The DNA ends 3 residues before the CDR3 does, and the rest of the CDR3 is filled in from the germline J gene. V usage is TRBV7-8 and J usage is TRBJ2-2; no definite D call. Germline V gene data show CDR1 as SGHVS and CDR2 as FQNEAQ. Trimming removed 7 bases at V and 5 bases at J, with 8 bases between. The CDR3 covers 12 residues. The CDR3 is CASTSGTGELFF. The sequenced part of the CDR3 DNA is TGTGCCAGCACCTCCGGGACCGGGGAG.

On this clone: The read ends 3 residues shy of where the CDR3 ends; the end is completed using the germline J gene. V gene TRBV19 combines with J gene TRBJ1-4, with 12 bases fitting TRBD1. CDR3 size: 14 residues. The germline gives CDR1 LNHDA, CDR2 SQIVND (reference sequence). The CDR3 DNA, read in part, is TGTGCCAGTTCCGGGACAGGGGGCGCGGAGAAA. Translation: CASSGTGGAEK. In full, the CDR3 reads CASSGTGGAEKLFF.

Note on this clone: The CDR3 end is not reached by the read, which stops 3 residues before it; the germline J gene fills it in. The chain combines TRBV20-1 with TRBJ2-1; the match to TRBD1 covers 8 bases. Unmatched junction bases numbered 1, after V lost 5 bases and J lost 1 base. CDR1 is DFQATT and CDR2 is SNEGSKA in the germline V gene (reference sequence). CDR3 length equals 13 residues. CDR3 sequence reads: CSARQGSYNEQFF. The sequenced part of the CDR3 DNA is TGCAGTGCTCGACAGGGGTCCTACAATGAG.

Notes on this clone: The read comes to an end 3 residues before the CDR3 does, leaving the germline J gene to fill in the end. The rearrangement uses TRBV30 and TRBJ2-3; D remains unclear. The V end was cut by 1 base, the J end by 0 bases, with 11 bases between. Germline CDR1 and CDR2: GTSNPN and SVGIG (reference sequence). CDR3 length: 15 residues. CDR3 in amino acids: CAWSAGDTSTDTQYF. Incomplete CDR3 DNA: TGTGCCTGGAGTGCAGGAGATACTAGCACAGATACG.